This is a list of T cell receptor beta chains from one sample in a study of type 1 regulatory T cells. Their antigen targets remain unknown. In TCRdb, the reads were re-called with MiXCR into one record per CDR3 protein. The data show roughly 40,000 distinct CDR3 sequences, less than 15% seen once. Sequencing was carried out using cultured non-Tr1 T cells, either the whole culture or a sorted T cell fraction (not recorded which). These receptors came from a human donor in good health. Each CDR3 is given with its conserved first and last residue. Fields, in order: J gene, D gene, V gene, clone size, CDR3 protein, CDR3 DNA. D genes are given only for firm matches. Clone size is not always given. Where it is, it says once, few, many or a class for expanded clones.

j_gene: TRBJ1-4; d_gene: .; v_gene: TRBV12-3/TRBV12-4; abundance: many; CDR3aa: CASSFRARGEKLFF; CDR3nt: TGTGCCAGCAGTTTTAGGGCAAGAGGGGAAAAACTGTTTTTT
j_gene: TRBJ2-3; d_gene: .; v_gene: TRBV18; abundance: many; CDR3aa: CASFPGNGDTQYF; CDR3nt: TGTGCCAGCTTTCCAGGGAACGGAGATACGCAGTATTTT
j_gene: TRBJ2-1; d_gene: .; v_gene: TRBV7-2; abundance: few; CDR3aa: CASSFVGEQFF; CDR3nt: TGTGCCAGCAGCTTTGTTGGTGAGCAGTTCTTC
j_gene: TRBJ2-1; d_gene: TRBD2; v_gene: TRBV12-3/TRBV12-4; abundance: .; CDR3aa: CASSPTSGRAGEQFF; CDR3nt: TGTGCCAGCAGTCCGACTAGCGGGAGGGCCGGTGAGCAGTTCTTC
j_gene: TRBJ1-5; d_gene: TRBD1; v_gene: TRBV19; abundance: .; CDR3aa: CASSIPGTGQVFGNQPQHF; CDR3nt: TGTGCCAGTAGTATCCCAGGGACAGGGCAAGTATTCGGCAATCAGCCCCAGCATTTT
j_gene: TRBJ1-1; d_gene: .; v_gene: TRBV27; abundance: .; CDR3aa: CASSGWTEAFF; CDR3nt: TGTGCCAGCAGTGGGTGGACTGAAGCTTTCTTT
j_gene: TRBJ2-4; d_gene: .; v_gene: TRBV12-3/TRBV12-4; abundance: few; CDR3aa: CAGSISGTNIQYF; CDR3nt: TGTGCCGGCAGTATCTCCGGGACAAACATTCAGTACTTC
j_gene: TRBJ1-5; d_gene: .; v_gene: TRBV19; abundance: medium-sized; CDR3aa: CASTPRDRYQPQHF; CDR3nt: TGTGCCAGTACCCCCCGGGATCGTTATCAGCCCCAGCATTTT
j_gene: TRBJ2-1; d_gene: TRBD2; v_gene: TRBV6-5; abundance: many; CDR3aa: CASSSIGTSGFNEQFF; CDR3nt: TGTGCCAGCAGTTCTATCGGGACTAGCGGATTCAATGAGCAGTTCTTC
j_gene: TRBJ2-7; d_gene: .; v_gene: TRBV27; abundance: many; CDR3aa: CASGREAGEQYF; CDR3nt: TGTGCCAGCGGCCGGGAAGCAGGCGAGCAGTACTTC
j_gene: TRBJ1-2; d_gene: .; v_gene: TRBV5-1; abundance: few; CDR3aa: CASSLAGDYGYTF; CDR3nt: TGCGCCAGCAGCTTGGCCGGGGACTATGGCTACACCTTC
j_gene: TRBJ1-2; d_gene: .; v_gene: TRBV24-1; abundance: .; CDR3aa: CATSDLRRRGGYTF; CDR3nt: TGTGCCACCAGTGATTTGCGACGGCGCGGAGGCTACACCTTC
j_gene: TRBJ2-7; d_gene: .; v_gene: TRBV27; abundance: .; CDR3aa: CASGARGQTNYEQYF; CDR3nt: TGTGCCAGCGGTGCGCGGGGACAGACGAACTACGAGCAGTACTTC